These 18 T cell receptor beta chains were sequenced from one sample in a study of blood T cell repertoires in COVID-19. Generated by immunoSEQ multiplex PCR, the TCRdb table keeps only in-frame clones and is missing some. The table has a few hundred thousand clones, 86% seen once; the top ten hold roughly 9.8%. Sequenced: peripheral blood. The receptors were sampled from a man between 35 and 55 years old who had recovered from COVID-19.

The V gene is TRBV7-4, the J gene TRBJ1-2; a weak D match, TRBD1 (6 bases). Germline CDR1 is SGHVT and CDR2 is SQSDAQ. This CDR3 region has 22 residues. With 5 bases removed from V and 6 bases from J, the gap between germline ends came to 40 bases. DNA of the CDR3: TGTGCCAGCAGCCCGCTGAGGGCGTTCGGGGGGCGTGTTGGACTTTCCGTACATGGCTACACCTTC. This encodes CASSPLRAFGGRVGLSVHGYTF.

This clone appeared a few times. CDR3 sequence reads: CASTTGSAEAFF. The DNA for the CDR3 is TGCGCCAGCACGACAGGGAGCGCTGAAGCTTTCTTT. J is TRBJ1-1 and V is TRBV10-2; 7 nucleotides agree with TRBD1. There are 12 residues in the CDR3. J was trimmed by 6 bases and V by 7 bases; bases with no gene match: 5. Germline assignment: CDR1 WSHSY and CDR2 SAAADI.

The chain has TRBV6-5 and TRBJ2-7; 8 nucleotides align to TRBD1. After removal of 6 bases from V and 7 bases from J, the junction contained 11 bases not matched to a gene. Looked up from germline, CDR1 is MNHEY and CDR2 is SVGAGI. There are 14 residues in the CDR3. CDR3 in DNA: TGTGCCAGCAGAGTTCCGGGACAGGTGGGAGAGCAGTACTTC. Amino acids: CASRVPGQVGEQYF.

The V call is TRBV7-9, the J call TRBJ1-3; 7 positions agree with TRBD1. The V gene's germline CDR1 is SEHNR and CDR2 FQNEAQ (reference sequence). Trimming took 5 bases from V and 0 from J; bases not matched to a gene: 13. This CDR3 comprises 18 residues. CDR3 in amino acids: CASSQPRRQGSSGNTIYF. In DNA form, the CDR3 reads TGTGCCAGCAGCCAACCAAGAAGACAGGGAAGCTCTGGAAACACCATATATTTT.

The CDR3 spells CAWRQGSTGANVLTF. Here the CDR3 DNA reads TGTGCCTGGCGACAGGGTTCTACTGGGGCCAACGTCCTGACTTTC. The chain links TRBV30 to TRBJ2-6; TRBD1 matches at 7 bases. The CDR3 is made up of 15 amino acids. With 5 bases clipped from V and 2 bases from J, the junction kept 6 bases outside the gene matches. CDR1 GTSNPN and CDR2 SVGIG come from the germline V gene (reference sequence).

The rearrangement links TRBV20-1 to TRBJ2-2, with D unclear. V was clipped by 3 bases and J by 1 base, with 9 bases between them. CDR1 and CDR2 from the germline V gene are DFQATT and SNEGSKA (reference sequence). The CDR3 consists of 14 residues. DNA of the CDR3: TGCAGTGCTAGTAAACAGCAGAACACCGGGGAGCTGTTTTTT. The encoded protein is CSASKQQNTGELFF.

The CDR3 DNA follows: TGTGCCAGCAGCCAACAAAGCGGGGGTCAGCCCCAGCATTTT. As protein: CASSQQSGGQPQHF. The chain has TRBV5-8 and TRBJ1-5; D is perhaps TRBD1 (5 bases). CDR3 length: 14 residues. Deletions cut 4 bases from V and 6 bases from J, with 14 bases between. The germline V gene has CDR1 SGHTS and CDR2 YDEGEE.

The rearrangement links TRBV30 to TRBJ1-1; TRBD1 might be the D (5 bases). Trimming pared 1 base from V and 8 bases from J, leaving 14 bases between. This CDR3 region has 13 residues. From germline, CDR1 is GTSNPN and CDR2 SVGIG (reference sequence). CDR3 DNA sequence: TGTGCCTGGAGTGCCATTGGGGCAGTCGAAGCTTTCTTT. Its translation is CAWSAIGAVEAFF.

This clone came up once. This sequence joins TRBV9 and TRBJ2-7; 7 bases fit TRBD2. CDR1 and CDR2 (germline): SGDLS, YYNGEE. CDR3 length: 13 amino acids. V was clipped by 0 bases and J by 6 bases; unmatched bases: 3. The CDR3 DNA sequence: TGTGCCAGCAGCGTAGCTACTAGCGCCGAGCAGTACTTC. Translation gives CASSVATSAEQYF.

V gene TRBV2 combines with J gene TRBJ1-5, with 10 bases lining up with TRBD1. Germline assignment: CDR1 SNHLY and CDR2 FYNNEI. Unmatched junction bases numbered 7, after V lost 8 bases and J lost 6 bases. This CDR3 comprises 14 residues. CDR3 residues: CASGEDRGAQPQHF. The CDR3 DNA reads as TGTGCCAGCGGAGAGGACAGGGGGGCTCAGCCCCAGCATTTT.

This rearrangement joins TRBV4-2 to TRBJ2-2; tentative D call: TRBD2 (6 bases). The V gene lost 0 bases and the J gene lost 2 bases, with 10 bases spanning the gap. Germline CDR1 LGHNA, CDR2 YNFKEQ. The CDR3 consists of 16 residues. CDR3 amino acids: CASSQDLGGNTGELFF. CDR3 coding DNA: TGTGCCAGCAGCCAAGATTTGGGGGGAAACACCGGGGAGCTGTTTTTT.

The chain is built from TRBV5-1 and TRBJ2-5, with a weak D call TRBD1 (5 bases). Trimming cost V 0 bases and J 4 bases, with 10 bases left between them. The CDR3 length is 14 residues. Germline assignment: CDR1 SGHRS and CDR2 YFSETQ. CDR3 protein: CASSLVQAGETQYF. DNA for the CDR3: TGCGCCAGCAGCTTGGTACAGGCCGGAGAGACCCAGTACTTC.

This clone was counted a few times. The chain is built from TRBV30 and TRBJ2-1; 14 positions match TRBD2. The J segment lost 8 bases and the V segment lost 3 bases, leaving 3 bases of the junction unmatched. Germline V gene lookup returns CDR1 GTSNPN and CDR2 SVGIG (reference sequence). The CDR3 runs 14 residues. Here the CDR3 DNA reads TGTGCCTGGAGACCGGGACTAGCGGGAGATGAGCAGTTCTTC. Residues: CAWRPGLAGDEQFF.

The chain links TRBV10-3 to TRBJ2-5; perhaps TRBD2 as D (5 bases). Between the trimmed V and J ends, which lost 3 bases and 5 bases, there was a span of 7 bases. This CDR3 spans 12 amino acids. Per the germline V gene, CDR1 is ENHRY and CDR2 is SYGVKD. The CDR3 nucleotides read TGTGCCATCAGTGAAAAGCGGGAGACCCAGTACTTC. Protein sequence: CAISEKRETQYF.

The rearrangement joins TRBV7-8 to TRBJ1-2; a weak D match, TRBD1 (6 bases). The germline CDR1 and CDR2 sequences are SGHVS and FQNEAQ. V was cut by 5 bases and J by 2 bases, with 12 bases left in between. The CDR3 sequence is 14 residues long. The CDR3 here is CASSRDNLNYGYTF. In DNA, the CDR3 is TGTGCCAGCAGCCGGGACAACTTAAACTATGGCTACACCTTC.

The V call is TRBV6-5, the J call TRBJ2-3; 8 bases match TRBD2. This CDR3 is built from 16 residues. In germline, CDR1 is MNHEY, CDR2 SVGAGI. The V gene end was trimmed by 2 bases and the J gene end by 0 bases; junction bases not matched to a gene: 4. CDR3: CASSYGRGVSTDTQYF. CDR3 in DNA: TGTGCCAGCAGTTACGGGCGGGGGGTAAGCACAGATACGCAGTATTTT.

The rearrangement joins TRBV6-6 to TRBJ1-2, with 7 bases that match TRBD1. CDR1 is MNHNY and CDR2 is SVGAGI in the germline V gene (reference sequence). This CDR3 has 15 amino acids. V shed 7 bases, J shed 1 base, and the junction held 9 bases outside the gene matches. CDR3 DNA: TGTGCCAGCATAGACCCGGGACAGCTTAACTATGGCTACACCTTC. Residues: CASIDPGQLNYGYTF.

This chain uses TRBV27 with TRBJ1-5; the match to TRBD1 covers 9 bases. In germline, CDR1 is MNHEY, CDR2 SMNVEV (reference sequence). The J segment lost 2 bases and the V segment lost 4 bases, leaving 6 bases of the junction unmatched. The CDR3 sequence is 16 residues long. The CDR3 bases are TGTGCCAGCAGTTCCACACAGGGGGCTGGCAATCAGCCCCAGCATTTT. It codes for CASSSTQGAGNQPQHF.